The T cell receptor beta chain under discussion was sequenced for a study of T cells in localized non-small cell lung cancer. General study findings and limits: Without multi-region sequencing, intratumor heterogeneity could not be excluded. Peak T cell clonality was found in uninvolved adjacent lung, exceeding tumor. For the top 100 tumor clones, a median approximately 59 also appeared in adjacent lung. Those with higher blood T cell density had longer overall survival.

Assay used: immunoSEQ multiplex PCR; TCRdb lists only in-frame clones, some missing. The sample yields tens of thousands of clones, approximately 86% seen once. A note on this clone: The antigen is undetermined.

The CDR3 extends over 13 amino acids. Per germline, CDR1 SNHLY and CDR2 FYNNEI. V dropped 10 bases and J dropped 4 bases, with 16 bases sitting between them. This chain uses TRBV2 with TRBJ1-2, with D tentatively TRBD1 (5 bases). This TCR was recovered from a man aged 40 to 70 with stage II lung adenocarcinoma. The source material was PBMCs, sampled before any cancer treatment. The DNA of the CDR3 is TGTGCCATTACAGACGGGACTATCTATGGCTACACCTTC. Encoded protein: CAITDGTIYGYTF. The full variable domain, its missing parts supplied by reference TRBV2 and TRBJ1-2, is EPEVTQTPSHQVTQMGQEVILRCVPISNHLYFYWYRQILGQKVEFLVSFYNNEISEKSEIFDDQFSVERPDGSNFTLKIRSTKLEDSAMYFCAITDGTIYGYTFGSGTRLTVV.